A single sample is the source of the 19 T cell receptor beta chains below, sequenced in a study of CD8+ T cells in alopecia areata. Stated treatment: oral pan-JAK inhibitor, 5-10 mg twice daily. Following RNA extraction, reverse transcription yielded cDNA that acted as the sequencing template. Assay: immunoSEQ multiplex PCR; the TCRdb copy retains only in-frame clones and omits some. The sample lists about 190,000 clones; around three fifths were seen once. Sequencing used CD4+ T cells sorted from blood, obtained at approximately week 50, from a patient treated with tofacitinib. These receptors were collected from a human donor with alopecia areata.

This clone was seen more than once but under ten times. The gene calls are TRBV29-1 and TRBJ2-7, with 8 bases fitting TRBD2. The V and J ends lost 5 bases and 4 bases, in that order; junction bases with no gene match: 7. The CDR3 has 13 residues. In germline, CDR1 is SQVTM, CDR2 ANQGSEA. This CDR3 reads CSVRAGDKYEQYF. The DNA of the CDR3 is TGCAGCGTTCGAGCGGGAGATAAATACGAGCAGTACTTC.

The chain links TRBV5-1 to TRBJ1-6; D is unclear. The V end was cut by 4 bases, the J end by 5 bases, with 13 bases between. CDR1 is SGHRS, CDR2 YFSETQ, per germline. The CDR3 consists of 15 residues. The CDR3 bases are TGCGCCAGCAGCCCACAGACACCTGATAATTCACCCCTCCACTTT. Its protein product is CASSPQTPDNSPLHF.

The chain combines TRBV12-5 with TRBJ1-2; 8 bases map to TRBD1. This CDR3 is 15 amino acids long. V shed 5 bases and J 7 bases; nucleotides not matched to a gene: 12. Germline V gene data show CDR1 as LGHNT and CDR2 as FRNRAP. The CDR3 here is CASGPGQGGSSGYTF. CDR3 coding DNA: TGTGCTAGTGGTCCCGGACAGGGAGGATCTAGTGGCTACACCTTC. The full variable domain, in which reference TRBV12-5 and TRBJ1-2 provide the parts outside the CDR3, is DARVTQTPRHKVTEMGQEVTMRCQPILGHNTVFWYRQTMMQGLELLAYFRNRAPLDDSGMPKDRFSAEMPDATLATLKIQPSEPRDSAVYFCASGPGQGGSSGYTFGSGTRLTVV.

V and J are TRBV12-5 and TRBJ1-5; 7 bases fit TRBD1. The length of the CDR3 is 14 residues. The germline V gene has CDR1 LGHNT and CDR2 FRNRAP. J was trimmed by 7 bases and V by 1 base; bases with no gene match: 4. DNA for the CDR3: TGTGCTAGTGGTTTGGAGGGGGCTAACCAGCCCCAGCATTTT. This encodes CASGLEGANQPQHF.

V usage is TRBV29-1 and J usage is TRBJ1-2; D is uncertain. This CDR3 spans 14 amino acids. Trimming shortened V by 4 bases and J by 6 bases, and 18 bases separated the two germline ends. The germline gives CDR1 SQVTM, CDR2 ANQGSEA. The CDR3 coding sequence is TGCAGCGTTGTGGGAACAGCAGCGGGGAATGGCTACACCTTC. It encodes CSVVGTAAGNGYTF.

The chain couples TRBV11-1 to TRBJ2-1; 7 bases fit TRBD1. In germline, CDR1 is SGHAT, CDR2 FQDESV (reference sequence). The CDR3 contains 15 residues. Trimming at V came to 5 bases and at J to 1 base, leaving 5 bases not matched to a gene. Written as DNA, the CDR3 is TGTGCCAGCAGCGCGACAGGGCTTTCCTACAATGAGCAGTTCTTC. Translating it yields CASSATGLSYNEQFF.

The J gene is TRBJ1-2, the V gene TRBV4-3, with D perhaps TRBD1 (6 bases). Germline lookup yields CDR1 LGHNA and CDR2 YSLEER. This CDR3 is 12 amino acids long. V was shortened by 5 bases and J by 2 bases, with 6 bases between the two germline ends. DNA for the CDR3: TGCGCCAGCAGCACAGGGAACTATGGCTACACCTTC. Amino acids: CASSTGNYGYTF.

The chain is built from TRBV4-2 and TRBJ2-3; D perhaps matches TRBD1 (6 bases). Trimming removed 4 bases from V and 1 base from J, with 6 bases in between. CDR3 size: 13 residues. CDR1 is LGHNA, CDR2 YNFKEQ, per germline. The CDR3 here is CASSRTGTDTQYF. The CDR3 nucleotides read TGTGCCAGCAGCCGGACAGGCACAGATACGCAGTATTTT.

The V and J genes are TRBV29-1 and TRBJ1-1; the D gene is possibly TRBD1 (6 bases). Germline V gene sequence: CDR1 SQVTM, CDR2 ANQGSEA. The CDR3 contains 13 residues. The germline V and J ends were trimmed by 3 bases and 4 bases, with 12 bases remaining between them. Here the CDR3 reads CSVDETGSTEAFF. Here the CDR3 DNA reads TGCAGCGTTGACGAAACAGGGAGCACTGAAGCTTTCTTT. Combining the CDR3 with reference TRBV29-1 and TRBJ1-1 gives the whole variable domain SAVISQKPSRDICQRGTSLTIQCQVDSQVTMMFWYRQQPGQSLTLIATANQGSEATYESGFVIDKFPISRPNLTFSTLTVSNMSPEDSSIYLCSVDETGSTEAFFGQGTRLTVV.

This clone was seen a handful of times. V is TRBV29-1 and J is TRBJ2-3, with 11 bases lining up with TRBD2. Germline V gives CDR1 SQVTM, CDR2 ANQGSEA. The trim removed 5 bases at V and 7 bases at J, leaving 17 bases unmatched. The CDR3 sequence is 17 residues long. DNA of the CDR3: TGCAGCGTTTCTCCAAACTTACTAGCGGGGGCTCCCCATACGCAGTATTTT. Protein sequence: CSVSPNLLAGAPHTQYF.

The CDR3 DNA reads as TGTGCCAGCAGCTCGGCAGGGATCTACAATGAGCAGTTCTTC. Translating gives CASSSAGIYNEQFF. This chain connects TRBV11-2 to TRBJ2-1; possibly TRBD1 for D (5 bases). The V end lost 4 bases, the J end lost 3 bases, and 10 bases lay between the germline ends. This CDR3 is built from 14 residues. Germline CDR1 is SGHAT and CDR2 is FQNNGV. Drawing the rest from reference TRBV11-2 and TRBJ2-1, the complete variable domain is EAGVAQSPRYKIIEKRQSVAFWCNPISGHATLYWYQQILGQGPKLLIQFQNNGVVDDSQLPKDRFSAERLKGVDSTLKIQPAKLEDSAVYLCASSSAGIYNEQFFGPGTRLTVL.

This chain links TRBV9 with TRBJ2-2, with TRBD1 as a possible D gene (6 bases). The CDR3 runs 14 residues. V was trimmed by 7 bases and J by 1 base, leaving 11 bases between them. Germline V gene lookup returns CDR1 SGDLS and CDR2 YYNGEE. As DNA, the CDR3 is TGTGCCAGCGGATTGACAGGGAACACCGGGGAGCTGTTTTTT. Protein product: CASGLTGNTGELFF.

This clone came up a few times. The rearrangement uses TRBV19 and TRBJ2-3; 10 bases align to TRBD2. There are 12 residues in the CDR3. Germline lookup yields CDR1 LNHDA and CDR2 SQIVND (reference sequence). Trimming removed 7 bases from V and 9 bases from J; junction bases left unmatched: 4. The CDR3 protein is CASTSGLATQYF. In DNA form, the CDR3 reads TGTGCCAGTACCTCGGGACTAGCGACGCAGTATTTT.

V is TRBV29-1 and J is TRBJ2-3; D uncertain. The V gene's germline CDR1 is SQVTM and CDR2 ANQGSEA. Trimming removed 7 bases from V and 3 bases from J, with 17 bases in between. The CDR3 is 14 residues long. The DNA for the CDR3 is TGCAGCGCCAACCCGGGTTCTCGGACAGATACGCAGTATTTT. This gives the protein CSANPGSRTDTQYF.

V gene TRBV5-1 combines with J gene TRBJ2-1; the D gene is possibly TRBD2 (5 bases). Per germline, CDR1 SGHRS and CDR2 YFSETQ. The V end lost 7 bases, the J end lost 2 bases, and 10 bases lay between the germline ends. CDR3 length equals 13 residues. The CDR3 bases are TGCGCCAGCGCGGTCGGGACCTACAATGAGCAGTTCTTC. Translation gives CASAVGTYNEQFF.

The CDR3 sequence: CASSERANYGYTF. CDR3 DNA: TGTGCCAGCAGTGAGCGCGCTAACTATGGCTACACCTTC. The chain uses TRBV25-1 and TRBJ1-2; D not certain. Germline V gene data show CDR1 as MGHDK and CDR2 as SYGVNS. Trimming shortened V by 3 bases and J by 0 bases, and 5 bases separated the two germline ends. This CDR3 is built from 13 residues.

This clone showed up just once. The chain joins TRBV27 to TRBJ1-1, with a tentative D call TRBD1 (6 bases). This CDR3 comprises 14 residues. Germline V CDR1 and CDR2: MNHEY, SMNVEV (reference sequence). V lost 6 bases and J 5 bases, leaving 16 bases between the germline ends. The CDR3 DNA reads TGTGCCAGCAGCCCCCTCACAGGGAGGACTGAAGCTTTCTTT. Translating it yields CASSPLTGRTEAFF.

This chain uses TRBV29-1 with TRBJ2-6; D is ambiguous. The CDR3 runs to 13 residues. Germline V gene sequence: CDR1 SQVTM, CDR2 ANQGSEA. Trimming removed 3 bases from V and 0 bases from J, with 3 bases in between. CDR3 in amino acids: CSVDISGANVLTF. The DNA for the CDR3 is TGCAGCGTTGATATCTCTGGGGCCAACGTCCTGACTTTC.

For this clone: Mismatch with germline at one junction end may stem from a read error. The CDR3 reads CASTLSTGIKGTEAFF. The CDR3 coding sequence is TGTGCCAGCACCTTAAGTACAGGGATAAAAGGTACTGAAGCTTTCTTT. The V and J genes are TRBV7-9 and TRBJ1-1, with a tentative D call TRBD1 (6 bases). Germline values: CDR1 SEHNR, CDR2 FQNEAQ (reference sequence). The CDR3 totals 16 residues.